Following are 7 T cell receptor beta chains from one sample sequenced in a study of blood T cell repertoires in COVID-19. The assay was immunoSEQ multiplex PCR, and TCRdb's table has in-frame clones only and misses some. The table includes around 170,000 clones, less than 90% detected once. Sequencing was performed on PBMCs or T cells enriched from blood (not recorded which). These receptors came from a woman aged 45-59 years who had recovered from COVID-19.

The rearrangement joins TRBV18 to TRBJ1-2; no firm D call. The germline V and J ends were trimmed by 6 bases and 1 base, with 15 bases remaining between them. The CDR3 is made up of 15 amino acids. Germline values: CDR1 KGHSH, CDR2 LQKENI. The CDR3 protein is CASSLQEALNYGYTF. In DNA, the CDR3 is TGTGCCAGCTCCCTCCAGGAGGCCCTTAACTATGGCTACACCTTC. Drawing the rest from reference TRBV18 and TRBJ1-2, the complete variable domain is NAGVMQNPRHLVRRRGQEARLRCSPMKGHSHVYWYRQLPEEGLKFMVYLQKENIIDESGMPKERFSAEFPKEGPSILRIQQVVRGDSAAYFCASSLQEALNYGYTFGSGTRLTVV.

The genes are TRBV19 and TRBJ2-1; 10 bases fit TRBD2. CDR3 length: 15 residues. V was clipped by 5 bases and J by 10 bases; unmatched bases: 11. The germline V gene encodes CDR1 LNHDA and CDR2 SQIVND (reference sequence). CDR3 protein: CASSLELAGHPEQFF. DNA for the CDR3: TGTGCCAGTAGTCTCGAACTAGCGGGACACCCCGAGCAGTTCTTC.

This chain connects TRBV29-1 to TRBJ1-2, with TRBD1 matching 7 bases. From germline, CDR1 is SQVTM and CDR2 ANQGSEA. The V and J ends lost 3 bases and 4 bases, in that order; junction bases with no gene match: 5. The CDR3 loop spans 13 amino acids. This CDR3 reads CSVEVTGSYGYTF. In DNA form, the CDR3 reads TGCAGCGTTGAGGTGACAGGGTCCTATGGCTACACCTTC.

The CDR3 is CASSLGLAGPGGTQYF. The CDR3 DNA reads as TGTGCCAGCAGCTTGGGACTAGCGGGACCTGGGGGGACCCAGTACTTC. The chain links TRBV5-4 to TRBJ2-5; 11 nucleotides agree with TRBD2. The CDR3 has 16 amino acids. Germline-derived CDR1 and CDR2 are SGHNT and YYREEE (reference sequence). The junction had 8 bases not matched to a gene; V was cut back by 0 bases and J by 7 bases.

The J gene is TRBJ2-7, the V gene TRBV28; D perhaps matches TRBD1 (5 bases). The V gene lost 7 bases and the J gene lost 0 bases, with 16 bases spanning the gap. The V gene's germline CDR1 is MDHEN and CDR2 SYDVKM. The CDR3 is 15 amino acids. The chain's CDR3 is CASNHLKGNSYEQYF. CDR3 coding DNA: TGTGCCAGCAACCACCTGAAGGGGAACTCCTACGAGCAGTACTTC.

The rearrangement joins TRBV6-5 to TRBJ2-1; weak D call: TRBD1 (6 bases). The CDR3 runs to 14 residues. V lost 6 bases, J lost 4 bases, and 13 bases lay in between. Germline values: CDR1 MNHEY, CDR2 SVGAGI. CDR3 sequence (DNA): TGTGCCAGCAGGGCCGGGACACAGTACAATGAGCAGTTCTTC. Residues: CASRAGTQYNEQFF.

This clone has more than one count but fewer than ten. The chain employs TRBV18 and TRBJ2-3, with D hard to call. Per the germline V gene, CDR1 is KGHSH and CDR2 is LQKENI. The CDR3 runs 13 residues. Trimming stripped 6 bases from V and 5 bases from J, with 12 bases between. The CDR3 region is CASSEPKGDTQYF. CDR3 sequence (DNA): TGTGCCAGCTCGGAGCCGAAAGGAGATACGCAGTATTTT.